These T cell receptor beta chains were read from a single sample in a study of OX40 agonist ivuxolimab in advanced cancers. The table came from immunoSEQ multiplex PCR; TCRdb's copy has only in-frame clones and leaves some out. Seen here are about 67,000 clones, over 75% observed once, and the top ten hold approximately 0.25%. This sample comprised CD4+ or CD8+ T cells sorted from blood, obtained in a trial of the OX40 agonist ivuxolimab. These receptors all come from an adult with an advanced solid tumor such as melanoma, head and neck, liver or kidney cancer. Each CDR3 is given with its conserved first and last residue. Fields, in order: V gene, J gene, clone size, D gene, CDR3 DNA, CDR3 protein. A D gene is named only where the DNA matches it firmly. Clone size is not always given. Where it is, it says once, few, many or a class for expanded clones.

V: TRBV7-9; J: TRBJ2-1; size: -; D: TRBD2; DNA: TGTGCCAGCAGCTCGGCGGGAGGGCCGGTCGATGAGCAGTTCTTC; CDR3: CASSSAGGPVDEQFF
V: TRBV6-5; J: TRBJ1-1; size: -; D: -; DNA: TGTGCCAGCAGTTACTCGGTAATGGGGGGCGCGACTGAAGCTTTCTTT; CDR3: CASSYSVMGGATEAFF
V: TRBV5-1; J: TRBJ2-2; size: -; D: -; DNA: TGCGCCAGCAGCTTGATGGGCGGCGGAGTGAACACCGGGGAGCTGTTTTTT; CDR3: CASSLMGGGVNTGELFF
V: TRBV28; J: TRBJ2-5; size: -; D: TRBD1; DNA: TGTGCCAGCAGTGCTGGACAGGGAACAGAGACCCAGTACTTC; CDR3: CASSAGQGTETQYF
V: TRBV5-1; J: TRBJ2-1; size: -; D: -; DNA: TGCGCCAGCAGCTTGAACGGAGGGCAGGTTGGTAATGAGCAGTTCTTC; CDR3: CASSLNGGQVGNEQFF
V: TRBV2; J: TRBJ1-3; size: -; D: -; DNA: TGTGCCAGCAGCACCCAGGGTGACACCATATATTTT; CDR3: CASSTQGDTIYF
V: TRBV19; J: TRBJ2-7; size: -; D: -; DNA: TGTGCCACAAGGGACCCCGTAGCCGAGCAGTACTTC; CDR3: CATRDPVAEQYF
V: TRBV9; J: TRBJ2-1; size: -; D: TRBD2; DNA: TGTGCCAGCAGCGTAGATGGGGGGAGCGGGAGAGGTTCCTACAATGAGCAGTTCTTC; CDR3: CASSVDGGSGRGSYNEQFF
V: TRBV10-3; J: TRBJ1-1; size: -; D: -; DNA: TGTGCCATCACTCAGACAGAGATGAACACTGAAGCTTTCTTT; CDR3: CAITQTEMNTEAFF
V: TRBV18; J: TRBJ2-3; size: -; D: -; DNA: TGTGCCAGCTCACCAACCCGGACCGCCGAACTCACAGATACGCAGTATTTT; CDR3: CASSPTRTAELTDTQYF
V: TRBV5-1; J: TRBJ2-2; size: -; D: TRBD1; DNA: TGCGCCAGCAGCTTGGGACAGGGGGATACCGGGGAGCTGTTTTTT; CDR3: CASSLGQGDTGELFF
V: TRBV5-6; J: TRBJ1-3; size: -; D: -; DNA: TGTGCCAGCAGCTTGGAATCTCAGGCGGGGGCTGGAAACACCATATATTTT; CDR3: CASSLESQAGAGNTIYF
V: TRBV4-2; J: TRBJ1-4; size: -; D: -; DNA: TGTGCCAGCAGCCCGCAGGAGGGGAGACTGTTTTTT; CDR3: CASSPQEGRLFF
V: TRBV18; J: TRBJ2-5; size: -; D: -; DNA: TGTGCCAGCTCACCACCAAGGTACCAAGAGACCCAGTACTTC; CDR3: CASSPPRYQETQYF
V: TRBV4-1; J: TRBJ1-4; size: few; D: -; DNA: TGCGCCAGCAGCCAAGTTGGGTGGACTGAGCGACTGTTTTTT; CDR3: CASSQVGWTERLFF
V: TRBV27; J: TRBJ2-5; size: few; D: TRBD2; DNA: TGTGCCAGCGCTCCAGCGGGAGAGTGGGTCCAAGAGACCCAGTACTTC; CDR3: CASAPAGEWVQETQYF
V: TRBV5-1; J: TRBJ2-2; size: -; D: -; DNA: TGCGCCAGCAGCTACAACACTAAAGGCAAGAGGGCGTTCGCCGGGGAGCTGTTTTTT; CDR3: CASSYNTKGKRAFAGELFF
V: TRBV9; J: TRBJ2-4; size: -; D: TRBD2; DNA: TGTGCCAGCAGCGTAGGGGCTAGCGGTAACATTCAGTACTTC; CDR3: CASSVGASGNIQYF
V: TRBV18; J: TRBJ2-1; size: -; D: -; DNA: TGTGCCAGCTCATCACTTTCGACGGGGGATGAGCAGTTCTTC; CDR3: CASSSLSTGDEQFF
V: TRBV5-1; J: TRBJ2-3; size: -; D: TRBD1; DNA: TGCGCCAGCAGCTTGACAGGGGTTTCAGATACGCAGTATTTT; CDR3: CASSLTGVSDTQYF
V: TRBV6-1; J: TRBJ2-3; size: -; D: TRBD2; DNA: TGTGCCAGCAGGGTAGCGGGAGTGACTTTATATACGCAGTATTTT; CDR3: CASRVAGVTLYTQYF
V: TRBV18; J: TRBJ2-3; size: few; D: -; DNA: TGTGCCAGCTCACTTCAACGCGCTAGGACAGAAAGCACAGATACGCAGTATTTT; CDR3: CASSLQRARTESTDTQYF
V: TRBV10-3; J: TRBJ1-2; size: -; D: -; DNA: TGTGCCATCAGTGAAGGACAGTTCGGCTACACCTTC; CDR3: CAISEGQFGYTF
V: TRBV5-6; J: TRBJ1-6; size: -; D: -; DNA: TGTGCCAGCAGCCAGGCCTGGCGTGTAAATAATTCACCCCTCCACTTT; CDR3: CASSQAWRVNNSPLHF
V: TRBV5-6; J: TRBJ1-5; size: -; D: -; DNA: TGTGCCAGCAGCTATCAGGGGCTCAATCAGCCCCAGCATTTT; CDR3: CASSYQGLNQPQHF
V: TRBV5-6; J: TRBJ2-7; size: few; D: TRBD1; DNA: TGTGCCAGCAGCAGGACAGGGGTTAACTACGAGCAGTACTTC; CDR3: CASSRTGVNYEQYF
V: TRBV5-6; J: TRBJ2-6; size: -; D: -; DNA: TGTGCCAGCAGTTCCACGACCTCTGGGGAAGGGGCCAACGTCCTGACTTTC; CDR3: CASSSTTSGEGANVLTF
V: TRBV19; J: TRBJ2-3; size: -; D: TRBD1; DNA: TGTGCCAGTAGTACCAACGGACAGGTTACGCAGTATTTT; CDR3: CASSTNGQVTQYF
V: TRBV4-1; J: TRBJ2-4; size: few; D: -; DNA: TGCGCCAGCAGCCAAGAGACTACCCTAGCCAAAAACATTCAGTACTTC; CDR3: CASSQETTLAKNIQYF
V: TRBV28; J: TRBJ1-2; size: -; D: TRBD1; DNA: TGTGCCACTGGACAGGGGAACTATGGCTACACCTTC; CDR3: CATGQGNYGYTF
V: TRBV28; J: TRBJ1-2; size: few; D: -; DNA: TGTGCCAGCAGCCTCCAAGCTAACTATGGCTACACCTTC; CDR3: CASSLQANYGYTF
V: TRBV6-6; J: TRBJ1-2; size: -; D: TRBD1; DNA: TGTGCCAGCAGTTTTCTGACAGGGATCTATGGCTACACCTTC; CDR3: CASSFLTGIYGYTF
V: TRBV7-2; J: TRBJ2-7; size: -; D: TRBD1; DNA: TGTGCCAGCAGCTTAGGACAGGGAACCTACGAGCAGTACTTC; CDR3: CASSLGQGTYEQYF
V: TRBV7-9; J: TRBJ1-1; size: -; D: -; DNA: TGTGCCAGCAGCTTGAGGACAGCGAACACTGAAGCTTTCTTT; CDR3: CASSLRTANTEAFF
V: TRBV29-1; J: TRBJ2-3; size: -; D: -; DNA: TGCAGCGCCAACCAACCTCTACCCATTGATACGCAGTATTTT; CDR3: CSANQPLPIDTQYF
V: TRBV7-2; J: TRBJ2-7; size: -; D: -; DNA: TGTGCCAGCAGCTTATATTCCGAGCAGTACTTC; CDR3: CASSLYSEQYF
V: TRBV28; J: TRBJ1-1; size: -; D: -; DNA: TGTGCCAGCAGTTTAGTGAACACTGAAGCTTTCTTT; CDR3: CASSLVNTEAFF
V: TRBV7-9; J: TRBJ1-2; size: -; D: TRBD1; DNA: TGTGCCAGCAGCCCCTCGACCAGGGGGCAAGGGAATGGCTACACCTTC; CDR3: CASSPSTRGQGNGYTF
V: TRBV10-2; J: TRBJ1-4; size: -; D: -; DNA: TGCGCCAGCAGTGACCCTTGGGGAACTAATGAAAAACTGTTTTTT; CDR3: CASSDPWGTNEKLFF
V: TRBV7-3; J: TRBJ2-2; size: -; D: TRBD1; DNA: TGTGCCAGCAGTCCCCGGACAGGGCTCCAGAACGGGGAGCTGTTTTTT; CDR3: CASSPRTGLQNGELFF
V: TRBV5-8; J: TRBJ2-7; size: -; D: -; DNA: TGTGCCAGCAGCTTGGGTGCCGGGACTTCGTACGAGCAGTACTTC; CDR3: CASSLGAGTSYEQYF
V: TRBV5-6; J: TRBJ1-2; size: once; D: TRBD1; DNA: TGTGCCAGCAGCCAGGGGGGTTATGGCTACACCTTC; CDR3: CASSQGGYGYTF
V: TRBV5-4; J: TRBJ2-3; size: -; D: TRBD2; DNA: TGTGCCAGCAGCAAGACTAGCGGGAATGCTCAGACAGATACGCAGTATTTT; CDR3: CASSKTSGNAQTDTQYF
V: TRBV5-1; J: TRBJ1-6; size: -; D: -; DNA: TGCGCCAGCAGCGGCGGGGGGACGGACGCTCTGCCCCTCCACTTT; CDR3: CASSGGGTDALPLHF
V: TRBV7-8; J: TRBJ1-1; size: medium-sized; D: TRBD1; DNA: TGTGCCAGCAGCCGTGACAGGGGTGAAGCTTTCTTT; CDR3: CASSRDRGEAFF
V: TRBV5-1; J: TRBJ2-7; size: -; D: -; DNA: TGCGCCAGCAGCTTGGTGAGACTAGAAGCCTACGAGCAGTACTTC; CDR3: CASSLVRLEAYEQYF
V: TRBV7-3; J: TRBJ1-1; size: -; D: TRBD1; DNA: TGTGCCAGCAGCCCGGGACCCCGGGACAGGGGGCTTCGAGCTTTCTTT; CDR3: CASSPGPRDRGLRAFF
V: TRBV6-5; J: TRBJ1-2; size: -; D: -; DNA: TGTGCCAGCAGTTTTGGGGGCCTAACTAATGGCTACACCTTC; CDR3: CASSFGGLTNGYTF
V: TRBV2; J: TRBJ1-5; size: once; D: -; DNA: TGTGCCAGCAGTGTCATCGGGCATCAGCCCCAGCATTTT; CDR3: CASSVIGHQPQHF
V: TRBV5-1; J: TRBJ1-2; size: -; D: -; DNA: TGCGCCAGCAGCACCGACAGGTTTGGCTACACCTTC; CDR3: CASSTDRFGYTF
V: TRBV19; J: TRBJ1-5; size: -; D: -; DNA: TGTGCCAGTAGTATCCCGGGGCCCCAGCATTTT; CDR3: CASSIPGPQHF
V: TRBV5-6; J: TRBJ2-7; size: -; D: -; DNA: TGTGCCAGCAGCCGCCCACAGGGACCCCCCTACGAGCAGTACTTC; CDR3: CASSRPQGPPYEQYF
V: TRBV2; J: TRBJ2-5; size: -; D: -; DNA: TGTGCCAGCAGTGAAGTTGGGGTTAAGCAGACCCAGTACTTC; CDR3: CASSEVGVKQTQYF
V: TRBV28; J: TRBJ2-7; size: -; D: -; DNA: TGTGCCAGCAGAATAGGGGGAAACGACCACGAGCAGTACTTC; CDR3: CASRIGGNDHEQYF
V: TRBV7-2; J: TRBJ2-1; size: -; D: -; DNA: TGTGCCAGCAGCTTAGTAGGGGGGGGCGCCCTATATTACAATGAGCAGTTCTTC; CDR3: CASSLVGGGALYYNEQFF
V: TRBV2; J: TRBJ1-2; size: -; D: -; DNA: TGTGCCAGCAAGTTGGCTAACTATGGCTACACCTTC; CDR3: CASKLANYGYTF